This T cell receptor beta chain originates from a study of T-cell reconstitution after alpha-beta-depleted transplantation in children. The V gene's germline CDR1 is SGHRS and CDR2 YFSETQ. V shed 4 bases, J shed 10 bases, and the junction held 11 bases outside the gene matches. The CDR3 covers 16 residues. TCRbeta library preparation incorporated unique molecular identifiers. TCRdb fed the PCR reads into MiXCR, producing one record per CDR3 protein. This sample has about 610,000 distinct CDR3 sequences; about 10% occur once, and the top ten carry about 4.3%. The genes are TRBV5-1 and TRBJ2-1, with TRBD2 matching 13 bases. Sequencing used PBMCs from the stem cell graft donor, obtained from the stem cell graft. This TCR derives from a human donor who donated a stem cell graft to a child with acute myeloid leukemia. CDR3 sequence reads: CASSPILAGGQNEQFF. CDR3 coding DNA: TGCGCCAGCAGCCCTATACTAGCGGGAGGGCAAAACGAGCAGTTCTTC.